The rows below give T cell receptor beta chains drawn from one sample of a study of T cell repertoires in cytomegalovirus infection. Their antigens are not known. In TCRdb, the reads were re-called with MiXCR into one record per CDR3 protein. The table shows roughly 180,000 distinct CDR3 sequences, with about 22% occurring only once. The material sequenced was CD8+ T cells from cultured PBMCs, taken from culture after CMV antigen stimulation. These receptors originate from a human donor in good health (CMV status not recorded). Some clones in this sample may be carry-over from other donors' samples. The CDR3 runs from the conserved cysteine through the conserved F or W. The D gene is left open where the match is weak. The size entry is marked missing in some rows and otherwise reads once, few, many or a size class.

v_gene	d_gene	abundance	j_gene	CDR3nt	CDR3aa
TRBV6-2/TRBV6-3	.	.	TRBJ1-1	TGTGCCAGCAGTTTTGCGGCTGAAGCTTTCTTT	CASSFAAEAFF
TRBV28	.	few	TRBJ1-6	TGTGCCAGCAGCCCAGACAGTGTGAATTCACCCCTCCACTTT	CASSPDSVNSPLHF
TRBV14	TRBD1	many	TRBJ2-7	TGTGCCAGCAGCTGGGACAGGACCTACGAGCAGTACTTC	CASSWDRTYEQYF
TRBV2	.	.	TRBJ2-1	TGTGCCAGCAGTGAAGCGCTTCAATCAGTCTACAATGAGCAGTTCTTC	CASSEALQSVYNEQFF
TRBV27	TRBD1	few	TRBJ1-2	TGTGCCAGCAGTTTATCACCTACAGGGGGCTATGGCTACACCTTC	CASSLSPTGGYGYTF
TRBV6-1	.	few	TRBJ2-7	TGTGCCAGCAGCTCCCGGATCACAGGCTACCTTCCCTACGAGCAGTACTTC	CASSSRITGYLPYEQYF
TRBV7-9	.	few	TRBJ1-2	TGTGCCAGCACTTTGGGAGGGGCGACCAACTATGGCTACACCTTC	CASTLGGATNYGYTF
TRBV7-6	.	.	TRBJ1-1	TGTGCCAGCAGCTCCGGACGGGCAAACACTGAAGCTTTCTTT	CASSSGRANTEAFF
TRBV7-8	.	.	TRBJ2-5	TGTGCCAGCAGCTTCCGGGACAACCCTCAAGAGACCCAGTACTTC	CASSFRDNPQETQYF
TRBV5-6	TRBD1	few	TRBJ2-7	TGTGCCAGCAGCCTTCTGGAGCAAGGACAGGTCGCCTACGAGCAGTACTTC	CASSLLEQGQVAYEQYF
TRBV5-6	TRBD1	few	TRBJ2-2	TGTGCCAGCAGCTTGTACGGACAGGGAGGTCCCGGGGAGCTGTTTTTT	CASSLYGQGGPGELFF
TRBV12-3/TRBV12-4	.	once	TRBJ2-4	TGTGCCAGCAGTTTAGGGACTACCCCGAAGGTGGACAGTCAGTACTTC	CASSLGTTPKVDSQYF
TRBV7-9	.	.	TRBJ2-7	TGTGCCAGCAGCTTACTGGATGGCTCCTACGAGCAGTACTTC	CASSLLDGSYEQYF
TRBV4-1	.	.	TRBJ1-1	TGCGCCAGCAGCCAAGATTCGAGGGGAACTGAAGCTTTCTTT	CASSQDSRGTEAFF
TRBV7-6	TRBD1	.	TRBJ1-2	TGTGCCAGCAGCTTAAGGGACAGGGGGGCCAAGAACTATGGCTACACCTTC	CASSLRDRGAKNYGYTF
TRBV7-2	TRBD1	few	TRBJ2-7	TGTGCCAGCAGCTCATTCGGGACAGGACTAACTTACGAGCAGTACTTC	CASSSFGTGLTYEQYF
TRBV5-8	.	few	TRBJ1-6	TGTGCCAGCAGCGGGTTCGTGACAGGAACTTCACCCCTCCACTTT	CASSGFVTGTSPLHF
TRBV7-9	TRBD1	few	TRBJ1-4	TGTGCCAGCAGCAGCGACAGGGAAACTGAAAAACTGTTTTTT	CASSSDRETEKLFF
TRBV6-2/TRBV6-3	.	few	TRBJ2-6	TGTGCCAGCAGTCCGACCAGGGTACAGTTCGTCCTGACTTTC	CASSPTRVQFVLTF
TRBV7-9	.	few	TRBJ1-4	TGTGCCAGCAGCCCTCGGACCGCTTGGGAGGATGAAAAACTGTTTTTT	CASSPRTAWEDEKLFF
TRBV7-8	TRBD1	many	TRBJ1-1	TGTGCCAGCAGCTTAAAGGCCCAGGGGGCAGCGACTGAAGCTTTCTTT	CASSLKAQGAATEAFF
TRBV7-9	.	few	TRBJ2-2	TGTGCCAGCAGCTTAGAGGGTTGGACCGGGGAGCTGTTTTTT	CASSLEGWTGELFF
TRBV7-2	TRBD2	.	TRBJ2-7	TGTGCCAGCAGCACTAGCGGGGGGGCCTACGAGCAGTACTTC	CASSTSGGAYEQYF
TRBV29-1	.	.	TRBJ2-7	TGCAGCGTTGTCGGGGCCGGCCCCTACGAGCAGTACTTC	CSVVGAGPYEQYF
TRBV6-1	.	few	TRBJ1-1	TGTGCCAGCAGTGATGGGGATCACACTGAAGCTTTCTTT	CASSDGDHTEAFF
TRBV27	TRBD1	few	TRBJ1-4	TGTGCCAGCAGTTTAACCCAAGTTCAGGGGGCGGGTGGTGAAAAACTGTTTTTT	CASSLTQVQGAGGEKLFF
TRBV3-1	TRBD2	.	TRBJ2-3	TGTGCCAGCAGCCAAGATCCTCCCGGGGGGGCAGATACGCAGTATTTT	CASSQDPPGGADTQYF
TRBV5-4	.	.	TRBJ1-2	TGTGCCAGCAGCCCGGACAGTTGGGGTGGCTACACCTTC	CASSPDSWGGYTF
TRBV10-3	.	few	TRBJ1-2	TGTGCCATCAGTGAGGACAGCTATGGCTACACCTTC	CAISEDSYGYTF
TRBV7-6	TRBD1	.	TRBJ1-2	TGTGCCAGCAGCTTTCCGCAGGGACAGACTGTAGGTGGCTACACCTTC	CASSFPQGQTVGGYTF
TRBV7-6	.	.	TRBJ1-6	TGTGCCAGCAGCTGGGGCAGGACTTATAATTCACCCCTCCACTTT	CASSWGRTYNSPLHF
TRBV7-2	.	.	TRBJ1-5	TGTGCCAGCAGCTTAGGGGACCCATGGGCCAAGGAGCCCCAGCATTTT	CASSLGDPWAKEPQHF
TRBV6-2/TRBV6-3	.	.	TRBJ2-7	TGTGCCAGCAAGAGAGCCTACGAGCAGTACTTC	CASKRAYEQYF
TRBV7-6	.	.	TRBJ2-7	TGTGCCAGCAGCCCCTTAGGGATTTACGAGCAGTACTTC	CASSPLGIYEQYF
TRBV6-6	.	few	TRBJ1-1	TGTGCCAGCATTGTATACACTGAAGCTTTCTTT	CASIVYTEAFF
TRBV4-1	.	few	TRBJ1-1	TGCGCCAGCAGCCAAGAGGCGGGGGACCGGTCCACTGAAGCTTTCTTT	CASSQEAGDRSTEAFF
TRBV7-6	TRBD1	many	TRBJ2-7	TGTGCCAGCAGCTCCGGGACAGGCAGCTACGAGCAGTACTTC	CASSSGTGSYEQYF